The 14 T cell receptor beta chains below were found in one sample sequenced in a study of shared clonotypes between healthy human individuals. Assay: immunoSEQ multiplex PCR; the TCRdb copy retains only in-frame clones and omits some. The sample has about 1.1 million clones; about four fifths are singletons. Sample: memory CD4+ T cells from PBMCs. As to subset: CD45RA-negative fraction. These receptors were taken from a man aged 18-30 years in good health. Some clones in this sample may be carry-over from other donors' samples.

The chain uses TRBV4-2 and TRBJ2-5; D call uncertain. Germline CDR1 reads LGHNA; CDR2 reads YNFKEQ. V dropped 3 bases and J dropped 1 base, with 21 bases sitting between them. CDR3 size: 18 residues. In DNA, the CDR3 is TGTGCCAGCAGCCAGGTCCATAGTCTGTCGGGTTCCCAAGAGACCCAGTACTTC. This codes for CASSQVHSLSGSQETQYF.

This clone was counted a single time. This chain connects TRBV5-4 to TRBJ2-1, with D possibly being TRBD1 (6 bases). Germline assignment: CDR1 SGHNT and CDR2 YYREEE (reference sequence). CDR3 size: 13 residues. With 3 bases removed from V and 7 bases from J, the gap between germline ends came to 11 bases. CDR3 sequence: CASSSDSWNEQFF. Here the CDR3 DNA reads TGTGCCAGCAGCTCGGACAGCTGGAATGAGCAGTTCTTC.

DNA for the CDR3: TGTGCCAGCAGCGCCCAGGACAGAGCCTCCTACAATGAGCAGTTCTTC. It codes for CASSAQDRASYNEQFF. The rearrangement uses TRBV9 and TRBJ2-1; a possible D gene is TRBD1 (6 bases). The V end lost 3 bases, the J end lost 0 bases, and 13 bases lay between the germline ends. The CDR3 length is 16 residues. Per germline, CDR1 SGDLS and CDR2 YYNGEE. Together with reference TRBV9 and TRBJ2-1, the CDR3 gives the full variable domain: DSGVTQTPKHLITATGQRVTLRCSPRSGDLSVYWYQQSLDQGLQFLIQYYNGEERAKGNILERFSAQQFPDLHSELNLSSLELGDSALYFCASSAQDRASYNEQFFGPGTRLTVL.

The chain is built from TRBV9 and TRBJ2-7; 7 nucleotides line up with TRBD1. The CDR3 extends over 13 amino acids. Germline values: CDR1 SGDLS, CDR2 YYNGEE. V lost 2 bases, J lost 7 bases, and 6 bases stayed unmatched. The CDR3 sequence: CASSVDTGDEQYF. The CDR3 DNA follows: TGTGCCAGCAGCGTTGATACAGGGGATGAGCAGTACTTC. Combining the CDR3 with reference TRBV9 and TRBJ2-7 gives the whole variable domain DSGVTQTPKHLITATGQRVTLRCSPRSGDLSVYWYQQSLDQGLQFLIQYYNGEERAKGNILERFSAQQFPDLHSELNLSSLELGDSALYFCASSVDTGDEQYFGPGTRLTVT.

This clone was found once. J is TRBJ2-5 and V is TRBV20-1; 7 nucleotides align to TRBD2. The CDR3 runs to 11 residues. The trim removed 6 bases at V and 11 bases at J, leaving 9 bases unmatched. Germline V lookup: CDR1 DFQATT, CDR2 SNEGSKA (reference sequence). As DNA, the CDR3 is TGCAGTGCCCCGGGGGGTACTGAGCAGTACTTC. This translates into CSAPGGTEQYF.

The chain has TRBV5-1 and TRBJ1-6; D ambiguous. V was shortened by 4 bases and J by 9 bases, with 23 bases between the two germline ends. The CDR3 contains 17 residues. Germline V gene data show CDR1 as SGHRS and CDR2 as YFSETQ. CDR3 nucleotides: TGCGCCAGCAGCCCGGGTCTCGTGAGGCGGGGAGGTTCACCCCTCCACTTT. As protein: CASSPGLVRRGGSPLHF. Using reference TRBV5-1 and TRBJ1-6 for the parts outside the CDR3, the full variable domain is KAGVTQTPRYLIKTRGQQVTLSCSPISGHRSVSWYQQTPGQGLQFLFEYFSETQRNKGNFPGRFSGRQFSNSRSEMNVSTLELGDSALYLCASSPGLVRRGGSPLHFGNGTRLTVT.

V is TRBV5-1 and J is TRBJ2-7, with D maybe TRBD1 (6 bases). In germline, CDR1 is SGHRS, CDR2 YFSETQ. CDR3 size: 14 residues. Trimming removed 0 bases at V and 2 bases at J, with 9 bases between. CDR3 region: CASSLETGPYEQYF. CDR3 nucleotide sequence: TGCGCCAGCAGCTTGGAGACAGGTCCCTACGAGCAGTACTTC.

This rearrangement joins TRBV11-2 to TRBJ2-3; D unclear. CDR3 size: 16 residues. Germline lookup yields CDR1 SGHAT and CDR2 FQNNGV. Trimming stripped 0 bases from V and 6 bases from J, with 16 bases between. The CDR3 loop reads CASSLEGRRSFDTQYF. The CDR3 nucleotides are TGTGCCAGCAGCTTAGAGGGCAGGAGAAGTTTTGATACGCAGTATTTT.

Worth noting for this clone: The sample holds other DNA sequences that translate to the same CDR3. The CDR3 nucleotides read TGTGCCAGCAGCTTCGCTGGGGCCAACGTCCTGACTTTC. Its protein product is CASSFAGANVLTF. The J gene is TRBJ2-6, the V gene TRBV5-8; D not certain. The CDR3 has 13 residues. V shed 2 bases and J shed 2 bases, with 2 bases lying between them. The V gene's germline CDR1 is SGHTS and CDR2 YDEGEE.

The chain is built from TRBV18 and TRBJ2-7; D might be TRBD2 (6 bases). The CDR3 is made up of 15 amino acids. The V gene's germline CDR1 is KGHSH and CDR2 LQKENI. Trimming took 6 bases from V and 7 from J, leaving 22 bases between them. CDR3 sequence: CASSSGMTSGGEQYF. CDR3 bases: TGTGCCAGCTCCTCCGGTATGACATCTGGAGGGGAGCAGTACTTC. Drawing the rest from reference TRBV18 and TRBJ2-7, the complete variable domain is NAGVMQNPRHLVRRRGQEARLRCSPMKGHSHVYWYRQLPEEGLKFMVYLQKENIIDESGMPKERFSAEFPKEGPSILRIQQVVRGDSAAYFCASSSGMTSGGEQYFGPGTRLTVT.

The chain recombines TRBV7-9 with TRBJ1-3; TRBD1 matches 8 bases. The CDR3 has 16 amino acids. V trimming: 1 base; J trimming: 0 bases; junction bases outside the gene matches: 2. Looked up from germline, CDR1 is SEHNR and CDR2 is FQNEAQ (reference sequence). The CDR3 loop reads CASSLDRGFSGNTIYF. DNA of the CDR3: TGTGCCAGCAGCTTAGACAGGGGGTTCTCTGGAAACACCATATATTTT.

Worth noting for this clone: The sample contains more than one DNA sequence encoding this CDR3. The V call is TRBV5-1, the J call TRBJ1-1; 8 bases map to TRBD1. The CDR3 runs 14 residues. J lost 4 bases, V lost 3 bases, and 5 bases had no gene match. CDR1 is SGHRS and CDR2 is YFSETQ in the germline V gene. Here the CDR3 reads CASSSGGAGTEAFF. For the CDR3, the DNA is TGCGCCAGCAGCTCAGGGGGCGCGGGCACTGAAGCTTTCTTT.

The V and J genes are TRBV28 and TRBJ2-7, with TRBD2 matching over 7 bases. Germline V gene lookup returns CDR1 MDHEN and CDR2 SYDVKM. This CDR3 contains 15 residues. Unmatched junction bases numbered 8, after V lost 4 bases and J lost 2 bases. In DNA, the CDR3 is TGTGCCAGCAGTTCTCCAGCGGGATGGGCCTACGAGCAGTACTTC. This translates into CASSSPAGWAYEQYF.

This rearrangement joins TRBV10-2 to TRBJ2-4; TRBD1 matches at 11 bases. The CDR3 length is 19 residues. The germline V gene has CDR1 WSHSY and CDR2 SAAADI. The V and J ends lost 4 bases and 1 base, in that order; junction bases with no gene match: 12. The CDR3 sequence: CASSVAGQGAYPAKNIQYF. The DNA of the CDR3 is TGCGCCAGCAGTGTAGCAGGACAGGGGGCTTATCCGGCCAAAAACATTCAGTACTTC.